This T cell receptor (beta chain) was sequenced for a study of cytomegalovirus exposure and HLA in healthy donors. Study-wide results and limits: Associated with cytomegalovirus, according to the listing, were 150 to 200 TCR beta chains. Most observed TCR sequences were rare, whereas some public TCRs were detected in many donors.

Sequenced by immunoSEQ multiplex PCR; TCRdb stores in-frame clones only, minus some. The data hold roughly 130,000 clones, with about nine tenths observed a single time. Regarding this clone: Its antigen remains unidentified.

The TCR was taken from a man aged 30 to 39 in good health and CMV-seronegative. Specimen: PBMCs.

The CDR3 nucleotides are TGTGCCAGCAGCGGGGCTAGCGGGGAAAATGAGCAGTTCTTC. Residues: CASSGASGENEQFF. This chain uses TRBV6-5 with TRBJ2-1; 9 bases map to TRBD2. CDR3 size: 14 residues. Trimming cost V 6 bases and J 7 bases; bases outside gene matches: 7. Germline V gene data show CDR1 as MNHEY and CDR2 as SVGAGI.